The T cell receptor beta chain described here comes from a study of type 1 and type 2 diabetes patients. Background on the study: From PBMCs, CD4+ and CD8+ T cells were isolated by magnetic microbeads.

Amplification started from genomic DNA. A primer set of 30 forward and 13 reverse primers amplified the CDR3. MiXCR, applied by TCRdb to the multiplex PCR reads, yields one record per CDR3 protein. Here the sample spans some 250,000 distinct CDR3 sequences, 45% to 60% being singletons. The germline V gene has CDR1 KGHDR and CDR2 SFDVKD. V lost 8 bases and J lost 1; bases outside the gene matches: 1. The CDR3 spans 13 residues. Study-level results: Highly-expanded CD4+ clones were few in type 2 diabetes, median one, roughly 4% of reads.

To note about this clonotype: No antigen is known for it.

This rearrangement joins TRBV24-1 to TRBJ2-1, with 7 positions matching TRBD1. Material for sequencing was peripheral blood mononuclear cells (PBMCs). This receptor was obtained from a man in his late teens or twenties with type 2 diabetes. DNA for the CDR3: TGTGCCACCAAGGACAGGTCCTACAATGAGCAGTTCTTC. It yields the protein CATKDRSYNEQFF.